The source of this T cell receptor beta chain is a study of tumor-infiltrating lymphocytes in primary liver carcinoma. Many counts were recorded for this clonotype. Co-extraction of both nucleic acids (RNA and DNA) used roughly 19-33 mg of unsorted bulk tissue. The CDR3 spans 16 residues. From about 490 ng of total RNA, TCR beta-specific cDNA was reverse-transcribed using a constant-region primer. Employing slightly modified ARM-PCR, three nested multiplex PCR rounds were run, and these gave rise to the TCR beta libraries. TRBV1-TRBV30 forward and Cbeta reverse primers drove the first two roughly 11-cycle rounds. Each CDR3 protein is one row after TCRdb ran MiXCR on the multiplex PCR reads. Of approximately 73,000 distinct CDR3 sequences in the sample, about two thirds were seen once.

The sequence was obtained from a woman in her sixties with primary liver carcinoma and hepatitis B virus infection. V and J are TRBV21-1 and TRBJ2-1; the table's D call TRBD2 went unverified against the DNA. TRBV21-1 is a documented pseudogene. The sequenced material came from liver tumor tissue from sampling region 4. Subset described: tumor region T4, right-lateral pole. The DNA of the CDR3 is TGTGCCAGCAGCAATCCGGGACTAGCGGGAGAGTATGAGCAGTTCTTC. Residues: CASSNPGLAGEYEQFF.